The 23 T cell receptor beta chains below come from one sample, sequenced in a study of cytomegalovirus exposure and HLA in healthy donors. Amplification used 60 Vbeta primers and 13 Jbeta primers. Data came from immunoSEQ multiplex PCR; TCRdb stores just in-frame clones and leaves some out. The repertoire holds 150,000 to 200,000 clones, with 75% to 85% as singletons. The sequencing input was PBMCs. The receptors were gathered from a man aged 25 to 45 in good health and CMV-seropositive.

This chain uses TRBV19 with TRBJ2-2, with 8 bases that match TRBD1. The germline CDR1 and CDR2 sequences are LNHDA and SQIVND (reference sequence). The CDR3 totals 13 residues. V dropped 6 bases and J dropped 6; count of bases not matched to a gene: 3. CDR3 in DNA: TGTGCCAGTAGGACACAGGGGGCCGGGGAGCTGTTTTTT. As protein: CASRTQGAGELFF.

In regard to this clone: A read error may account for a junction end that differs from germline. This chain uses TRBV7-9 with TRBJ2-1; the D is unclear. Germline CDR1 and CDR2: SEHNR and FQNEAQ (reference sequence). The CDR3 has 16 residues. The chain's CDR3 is CSSSLFQRNSNNEQFF. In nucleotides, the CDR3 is TGTTCCAGCAGCTTATTTCAACGGAACAGCAACAATGAGCAGTTCTTC.

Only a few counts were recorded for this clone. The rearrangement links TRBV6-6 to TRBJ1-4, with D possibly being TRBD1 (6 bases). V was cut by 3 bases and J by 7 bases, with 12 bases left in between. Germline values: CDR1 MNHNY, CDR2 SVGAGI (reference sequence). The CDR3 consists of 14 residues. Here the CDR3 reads CASSYLGGSEKLFF. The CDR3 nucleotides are TGTGCCAGCAGTTATTTAGGGGGATCTGAAAAACTGTTTTTT.

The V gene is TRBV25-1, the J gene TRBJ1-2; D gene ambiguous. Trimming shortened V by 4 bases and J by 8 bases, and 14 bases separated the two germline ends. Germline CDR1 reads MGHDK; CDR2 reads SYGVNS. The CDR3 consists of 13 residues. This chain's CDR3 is CASSGGVPEGYTF. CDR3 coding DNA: TGTGCCAGCAGTGGCGGGGTGCCAGAGGGCTACACCTTC.

The CDR3 DNA reads as TGTGCCAGCAGCGTAGATCGGGGGGGACGAATCCACGGGGAGCTGTTTTTT. Amino acid sequence: CASSVDRGGRIHGELFF. The rearrangement uses TRBV9 and TRBJ2-2; 8 bases are shared with TRBD2. Germline V gene sequence: CDR1 SGDLS, CDR2 YYNGEE. The CDR3 runs to 17 residues. Unmatched junction bases numbered 11, after V lost 0 bases and J lost 7 bases.

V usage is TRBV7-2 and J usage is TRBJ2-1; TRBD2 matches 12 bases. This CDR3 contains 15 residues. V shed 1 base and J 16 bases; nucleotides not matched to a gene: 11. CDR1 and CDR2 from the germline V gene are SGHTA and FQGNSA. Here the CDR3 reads CASSLGGTLAGGSFF. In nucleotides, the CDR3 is TGTGCCAGCAGCTTAGGGGGGACCCTAGCGGGGGGGAGTTTCTTC.

In DNA form, the CDR3 reads TGTGCCAGCAGCCCCCGGTGGGATACCGGGATCGGGACCCAGTACTTC. Translation gives CASSPRWDTGIGTQYF. The V and J genes are TRBV7-9 and TRBJ2-5, with a tentative D call TRBD2 (5 bases). The V end was cut by 5 bases, the J end by 7 bases, with 23 bases between. Germline CDR1 reads SEHNR; CDR2 reads FQNEAQ (reference sequence). There are 16 residues in the CDR3.

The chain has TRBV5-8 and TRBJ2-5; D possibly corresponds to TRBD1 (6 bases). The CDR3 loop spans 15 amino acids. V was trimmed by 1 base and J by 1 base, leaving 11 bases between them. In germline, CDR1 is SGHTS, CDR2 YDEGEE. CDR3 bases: TGTGCCAGCAGCTTGAAGGGGGAGTCCCAAGAGACCCAGTACTTC. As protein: CASSLKGESQETQYF.

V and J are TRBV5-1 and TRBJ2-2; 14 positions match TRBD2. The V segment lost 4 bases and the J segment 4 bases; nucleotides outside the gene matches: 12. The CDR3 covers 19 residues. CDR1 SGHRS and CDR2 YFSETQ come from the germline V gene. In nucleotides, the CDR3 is TGCGCCAGCAGCCTAGGACTAGCGGGGGGCCTCCCCAGCACCGGGGAGCTGTTTTTT. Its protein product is CASSLGLAGGLPSTGELFF.

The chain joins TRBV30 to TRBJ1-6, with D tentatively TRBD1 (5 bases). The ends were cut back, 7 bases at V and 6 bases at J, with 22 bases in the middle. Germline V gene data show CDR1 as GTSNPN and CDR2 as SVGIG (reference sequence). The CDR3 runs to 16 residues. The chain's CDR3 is CAYDYLGGLPNSPLHF. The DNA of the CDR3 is TGTGCCTACGACTACCTCGGGGGACTGCCTAATTCACCCCTCCACTTT.

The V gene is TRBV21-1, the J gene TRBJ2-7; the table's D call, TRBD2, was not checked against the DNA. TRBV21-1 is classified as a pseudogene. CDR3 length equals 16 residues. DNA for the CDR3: TGTGCCAGCAGCAAGGGACTAGCGGGAGACTCCTACGAGCAGTACTTC. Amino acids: CASSKGLAGDSYEQYF.

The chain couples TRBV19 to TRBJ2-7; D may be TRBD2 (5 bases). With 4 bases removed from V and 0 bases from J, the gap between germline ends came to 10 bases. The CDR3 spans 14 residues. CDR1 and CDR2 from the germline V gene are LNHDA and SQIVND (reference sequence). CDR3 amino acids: CASSTSQGSYEQYF. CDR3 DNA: TGTGCCAGTAGTACTAGCCAAGGCTCCTACGAGCAGTACTTC.

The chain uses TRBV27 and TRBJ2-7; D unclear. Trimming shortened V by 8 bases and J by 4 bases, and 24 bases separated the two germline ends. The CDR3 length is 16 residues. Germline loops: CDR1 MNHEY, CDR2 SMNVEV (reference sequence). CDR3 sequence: CASFKLSDSPKYEQYF. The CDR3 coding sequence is TGTGCCAGCTTCAAATTATCCGACTCCCCTAAATACGAGCAGTACTTC.

The CDR3 bases are TGTGCCAGCAGCGGGCGACAGGGGACTAATGAAAAACTGTTTTTT. Its protein is CASSGRQGTNEKLFF. The chain uses TRBV7-9 and TRBJ1-4, with TRBD1 matching 8 bases. Trimming took 5 bases from V and 2 from J; bases not matched to a gene: 4. The CDR3 consists of 15 residues. Germline assignment: CDR1 SEHNR and CDR2 FQNEAQ (reference sequence).

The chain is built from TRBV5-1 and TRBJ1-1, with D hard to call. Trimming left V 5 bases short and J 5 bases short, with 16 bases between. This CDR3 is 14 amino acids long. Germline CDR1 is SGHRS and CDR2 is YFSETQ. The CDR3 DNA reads TGCGCCAGCAGGGCGCGGGATTTAGGGACTGAAGCTTTCTTT. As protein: CASRARDLGTEAFF. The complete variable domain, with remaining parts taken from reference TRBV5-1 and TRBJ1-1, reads KAGVTQTPRYLIKTRGQQVTLSCSPISGHRSVSWYQQTPGQGLQFLFEYFSETQRNKGNFPGRFSGRQFSNSRSEMNVSTLELGDSALYLCASRARDLGTEAFFGQGTRLTVV.

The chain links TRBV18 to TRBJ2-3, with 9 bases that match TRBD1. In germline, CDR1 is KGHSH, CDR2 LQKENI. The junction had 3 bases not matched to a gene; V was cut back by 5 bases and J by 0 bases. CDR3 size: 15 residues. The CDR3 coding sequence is TGTGCCAGCTCAGCGACAGGGGGTAGCACAGATACGCAGTATTTT. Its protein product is CASSATGGSTDTQYF. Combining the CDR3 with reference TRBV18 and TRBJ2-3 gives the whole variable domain NAGVMQNPRHLVRRRGQEARLRCSPMKGHSHVYWYRQLPEEGLKFMVYLQKENIIDESGMPKERFSAEFPKEGPSILRIQQVVRGDSAAYFCASSATGGSTDTQYFGPGTRLTVL.

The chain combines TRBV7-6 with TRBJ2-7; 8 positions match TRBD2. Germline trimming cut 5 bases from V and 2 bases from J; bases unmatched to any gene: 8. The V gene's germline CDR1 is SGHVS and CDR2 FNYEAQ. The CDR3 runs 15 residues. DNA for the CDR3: TGTGCCAGCAGCGCGTCTGACGGGAGGGCCTACGAGCAGTACTTC. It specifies CASSASDGRAYEQYF. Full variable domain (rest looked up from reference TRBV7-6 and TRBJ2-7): GAGVSQSPRYKVTKRGQDVALRCDPISGHVSLYWYRQALGQGPEFLTYFNYEAQQDKSGLPNDRFSAERPEGSISTLTIQRTEQRDSAMYRCASSASDGRAYEQYFGPGTRLTVT.

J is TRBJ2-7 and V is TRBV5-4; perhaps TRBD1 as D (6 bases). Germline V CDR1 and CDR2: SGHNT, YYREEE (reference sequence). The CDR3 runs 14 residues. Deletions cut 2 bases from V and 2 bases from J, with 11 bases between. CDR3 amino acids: CASSLPGTTYEQYF. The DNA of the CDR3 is TGTGCCAGCAGCTTACCGGGGACAACCTACGAGCAGTACTTC.

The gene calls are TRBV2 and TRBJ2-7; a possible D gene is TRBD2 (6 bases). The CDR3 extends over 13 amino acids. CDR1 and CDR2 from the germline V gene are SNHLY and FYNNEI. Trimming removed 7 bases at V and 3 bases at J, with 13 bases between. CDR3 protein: CASTLGGYYEQYF. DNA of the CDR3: TGTGCCAGCACCCTGGGAGGATACTACGAGCAGTACTTC.

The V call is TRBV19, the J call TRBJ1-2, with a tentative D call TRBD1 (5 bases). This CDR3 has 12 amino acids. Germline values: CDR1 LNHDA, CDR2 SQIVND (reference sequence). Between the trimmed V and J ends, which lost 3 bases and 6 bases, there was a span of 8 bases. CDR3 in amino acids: CASSIGGNGYTF. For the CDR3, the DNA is TGTGCCAGTAGTATTGGGGGGAATGGCTACACCTTC.

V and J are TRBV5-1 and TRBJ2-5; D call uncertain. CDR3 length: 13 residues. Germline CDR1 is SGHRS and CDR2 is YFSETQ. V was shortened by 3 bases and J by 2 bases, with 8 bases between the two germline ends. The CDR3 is CASSYSSQETQYF. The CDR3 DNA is TGCGCCAGCAGCTATTCGAGTCAAGAGACCCAGTACTTC.

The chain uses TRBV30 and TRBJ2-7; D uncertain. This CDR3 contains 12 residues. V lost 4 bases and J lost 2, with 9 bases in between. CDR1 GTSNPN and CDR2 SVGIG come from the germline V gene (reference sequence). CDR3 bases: TGTGCCTGGATGACACGTACCTACGAGCAGTACTTC. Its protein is CAWMTRTYEQYF.

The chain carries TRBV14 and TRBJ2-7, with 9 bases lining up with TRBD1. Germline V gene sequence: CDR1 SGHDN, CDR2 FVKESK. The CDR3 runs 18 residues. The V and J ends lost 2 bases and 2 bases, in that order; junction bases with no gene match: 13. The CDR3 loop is CASSQRSLTRDRAYEQYF. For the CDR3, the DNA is TGTGCCAGCAGCCAACGTAGTCTGACCCGGGACAGGGCCTACGAGCAGTACTTC.